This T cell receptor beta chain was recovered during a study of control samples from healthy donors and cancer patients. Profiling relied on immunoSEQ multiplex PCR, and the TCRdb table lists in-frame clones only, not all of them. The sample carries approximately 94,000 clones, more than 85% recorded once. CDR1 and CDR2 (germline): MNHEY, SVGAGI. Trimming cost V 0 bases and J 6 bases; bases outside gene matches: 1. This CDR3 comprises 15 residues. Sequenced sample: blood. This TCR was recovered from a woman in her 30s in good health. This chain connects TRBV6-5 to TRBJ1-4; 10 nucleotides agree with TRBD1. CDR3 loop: CASSYSGQGHEKLFF. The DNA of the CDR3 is TGTGCCAGCAGTTACTCGGGACAGGGGCATGAAAAACTGTTTTTT.